This T cell receptor beta chain was recovered during a study of T cell responses to AZD1222 COVID-19 vaccine. This clone is a singleton in its sample. The CDR3 loop spans 18 amino acids. The germline V gene has CDR1 LGHDT and CDR2 YNNKEL (reference sequence). V was pared by 0 bases and J by 2 bases, with 17 bases between. The data were produced by immunoSEQ multiplex PCR, yet TCRdb's version contains in-frame clones alone and is incomplete. The sample includes around 90,000 clones, 90% to 95% of them seen just once. The chain recombines TRBV3-1 (or the pseudogene TRBV3-2) with TRBJ1-5; perhaps TRBD1 as D (5 bases). The material was peripheral blood, obtained on day 0 of MenACWY control vaccination. The sequence derives from an adult in good health. The CDR3 sequence is CASSQDFGLGVRNQPQHF. The DNA for the CDR3 is TGTGCCAGCAGCCAAGATTTTGGGTTGGGGGTTCGCAATCAGCCCCAGCATTTT.